The clone carrying this T cell receptor (beta chain) was observed a few times. The antigen is not known. The data were taken from a study of blood T cells in healthy people across ages. Study outcomes and limitations: Changes in expanded clonotypes were possibly confounded, as the CMV status of donors was unknown. Long-lived and aged donors differed, with more naive CD4+ cells and higher diversity in the long-lived.

A second about 7 to 11 cycle PCR used barcoded and J-beta primers. Sequencing recovered at least 2.5 million CDR3-containing paired-end reads from each sample. MiXCR, applied by TCRdb to the 5' RACE reads, yields one record per CDR3 protein. The table records around 580,000 distinct CDR3 sequences, around 48% of them present only once. V was pared by 5 bases and J by 6 bases, with 14 bases between. The germline V gene encodes CDR1 SGHNT and CDR2 YENEEA. This CDR3 is 13 amino acids long. Peripheral blood from each donor was collected in a volume of about 10 milliliters. Material for sequencing was blood. The receptor's source is an elderly man in good health. The genes are TRBV11-3 and TRBJ2-7; D not certain. The CDR3 loop is CASSPCRTCEQYF. CDR3 bases: TGTGCCAGCAGCCCATGCCGAACGTGCGAGCAGTACTTC.